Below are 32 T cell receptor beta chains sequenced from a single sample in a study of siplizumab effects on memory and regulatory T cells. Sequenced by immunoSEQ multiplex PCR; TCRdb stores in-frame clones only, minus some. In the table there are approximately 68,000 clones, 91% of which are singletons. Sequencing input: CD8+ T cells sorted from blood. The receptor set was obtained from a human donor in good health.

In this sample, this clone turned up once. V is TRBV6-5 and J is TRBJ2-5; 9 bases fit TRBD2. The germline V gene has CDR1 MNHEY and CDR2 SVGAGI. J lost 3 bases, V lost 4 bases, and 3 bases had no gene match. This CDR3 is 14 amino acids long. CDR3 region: CASSSGLAEETQYF. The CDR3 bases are TGTGCCAGCAGTTCGGGACTAGCTGAAGAGACCCAGTACTTC.

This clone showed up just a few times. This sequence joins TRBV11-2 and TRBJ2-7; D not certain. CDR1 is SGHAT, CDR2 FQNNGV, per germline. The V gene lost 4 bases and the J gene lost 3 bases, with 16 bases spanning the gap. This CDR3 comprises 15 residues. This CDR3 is CASSSPGPHLYEQYF. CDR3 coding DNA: TGTGCCAGCAGCTCCCCTGGACCCCACCTCTACGAGCAGTACTTC.

In DNA, the CDR3 is TGTGCCAGCAGCGAGGGACTAGCGCCTTCCTACAATGAGCAGTTCTTC. It is translated as CASSEGLAPSYNEQFF. V and J are TRBV7-9 and TRBJ2-1; 10 bases line up with TRBD2. The CDR3 has 16 residues. Germline-derived CDR1 and CDR2 are SEHNR and FQNEAQ (reference sequence). J gave up 1 base and V 5 bases, and 5 bases lay outside the gene matches. Together with reference TRBV7-9 and TRBJ2-1, the CDR3 gives the full variable domain: DTGVSQNPRHKITKRGQNVTFRCDPISEHNRLYWYRQTLGQGPEFLTYFQNEAQLEKSRLLSDRFSAERPKGSFSTLEIQRTEQGDSAMYLCASSEGLAPSYNEQFFGPGTRLTVL.

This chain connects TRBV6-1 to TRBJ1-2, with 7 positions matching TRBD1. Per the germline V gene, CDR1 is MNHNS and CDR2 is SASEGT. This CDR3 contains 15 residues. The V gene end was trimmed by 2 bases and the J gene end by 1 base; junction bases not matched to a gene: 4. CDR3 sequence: CASSELSGGNYGYTF. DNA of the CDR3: TGTGCCAGCAGTGAACTATCAGGGGGTAACTATGGCTACACCTTC.

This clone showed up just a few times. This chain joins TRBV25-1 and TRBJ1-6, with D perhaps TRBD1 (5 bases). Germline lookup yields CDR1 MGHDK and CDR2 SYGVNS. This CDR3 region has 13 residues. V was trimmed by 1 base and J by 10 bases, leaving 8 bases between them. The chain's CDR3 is CASSELGQSPLHF. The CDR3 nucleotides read TGTGCCAGCAGTGAATTAGGACAATCACCCCTCCACTTT.

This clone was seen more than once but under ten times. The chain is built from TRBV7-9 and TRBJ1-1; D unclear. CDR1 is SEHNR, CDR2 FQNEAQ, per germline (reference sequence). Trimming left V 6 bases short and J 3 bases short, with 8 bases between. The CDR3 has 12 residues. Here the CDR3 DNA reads TGTGCCAGCAGTACAACGCACACTGAAGCTTTCTTT. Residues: CASSTTHTEAFF.

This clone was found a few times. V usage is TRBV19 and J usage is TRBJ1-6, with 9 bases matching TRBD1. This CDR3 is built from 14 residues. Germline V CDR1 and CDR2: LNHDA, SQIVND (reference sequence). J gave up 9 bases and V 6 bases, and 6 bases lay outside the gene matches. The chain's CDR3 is CASSPGTGFSPLHF. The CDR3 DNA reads TGTGCCAGTAGCCCTGGGACAGGGTTTTCACCCCTCCACTTT. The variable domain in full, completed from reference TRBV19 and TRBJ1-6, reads DGGITQSPKYLFRKEGQNVTLSCEQNLNHDAMYWYRQDPGQGLRLIYYSQIVNDFQKGDIAEGYSVSREKKESFPLTVTSAQKNPTAFYLCASSPGTGFSPLHFGNGTRLTVT.

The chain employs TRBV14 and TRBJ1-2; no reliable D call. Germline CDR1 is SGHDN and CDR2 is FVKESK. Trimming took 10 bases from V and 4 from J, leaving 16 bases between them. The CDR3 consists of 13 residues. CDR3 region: CAIWVLAFYGYTF. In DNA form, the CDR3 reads TGTGCCATTTGGGTCCTGGCTTTCTATGGCTACACCTTC. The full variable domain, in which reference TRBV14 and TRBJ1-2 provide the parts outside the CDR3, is EAGVTQFPSHSVIEKGQTVTLRCDPISGHDNLYWYRRVMGKEIKFLLHFVKESKQDESGMPNNRFLAERTGGTYSTLKVQPAELEDSGVYFCAIWVLAFYGYTFGSGTRLTVV.

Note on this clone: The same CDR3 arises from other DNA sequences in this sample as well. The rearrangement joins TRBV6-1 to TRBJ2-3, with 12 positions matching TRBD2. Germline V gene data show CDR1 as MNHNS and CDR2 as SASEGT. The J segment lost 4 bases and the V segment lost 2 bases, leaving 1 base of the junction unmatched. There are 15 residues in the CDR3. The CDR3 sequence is CASSELAGGPDTQYF. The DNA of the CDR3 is TGTGCCAGCAGTGAACTAGCGGGAGGGCCAGATACGCAGTATTTT.

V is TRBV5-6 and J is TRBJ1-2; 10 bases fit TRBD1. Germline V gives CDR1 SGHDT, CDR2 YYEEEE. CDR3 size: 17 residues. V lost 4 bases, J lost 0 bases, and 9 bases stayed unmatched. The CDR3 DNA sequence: TGTGCCAGCAGCCTCCCGGGACAGGGGCCGGCTAACTATGGCTACACCTTC. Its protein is CASSLPGQGPANYGYTF.

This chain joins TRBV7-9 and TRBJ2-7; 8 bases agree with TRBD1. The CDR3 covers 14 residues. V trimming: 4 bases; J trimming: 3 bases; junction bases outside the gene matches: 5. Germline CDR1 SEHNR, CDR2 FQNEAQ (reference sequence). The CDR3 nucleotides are TGTGCCAGCAGCTCGGGACAGGCGATCTACGAGCAGTACTTC. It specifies CASSSGQAIYEQYF.

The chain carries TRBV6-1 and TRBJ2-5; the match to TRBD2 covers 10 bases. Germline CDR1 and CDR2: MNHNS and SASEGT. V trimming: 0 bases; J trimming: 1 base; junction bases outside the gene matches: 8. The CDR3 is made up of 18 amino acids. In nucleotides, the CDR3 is TGTGCCAGCAGTGAAGCGTCGGCTAGCGGGGGCCTCCAAGAGACCCAGTACTTC. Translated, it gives CASSEASASGGLQETQYF.

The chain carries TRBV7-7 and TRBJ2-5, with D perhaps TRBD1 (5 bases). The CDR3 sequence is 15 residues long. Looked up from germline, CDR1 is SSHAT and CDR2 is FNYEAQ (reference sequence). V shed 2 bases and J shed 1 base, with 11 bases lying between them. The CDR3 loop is CASSLQGSLQETQYF. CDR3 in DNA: TGTGCCAGCAGCTTACAGGGAAGCCTCCAAGAGACCCAGTACTTC.

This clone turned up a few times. The CDR3 DNA reads as TGTGCCAGCAGCCCCGGGACTAGCGGCTACAATGAGCAGTTCTTC. This encodes CASSPGTSGYNEQFF. The V and J genes are TRBV5-6 and TRBJ2-1; TRBD2 matches 11 bases. V trimming: 4 bases; J trimming: 3 bases; junction bases outside the gene matches: 3. The CDR3 consists of 15 residues. Germline V gives CDR1 SGHDT, CDR2 YYEEEE.

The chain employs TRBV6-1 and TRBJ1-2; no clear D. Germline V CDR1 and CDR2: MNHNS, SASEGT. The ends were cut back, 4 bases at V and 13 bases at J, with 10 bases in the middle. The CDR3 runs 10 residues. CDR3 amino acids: CASSGSRGTF. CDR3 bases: TGTGCCAGCAGTGGTTCCCGGGGCACCTTC.

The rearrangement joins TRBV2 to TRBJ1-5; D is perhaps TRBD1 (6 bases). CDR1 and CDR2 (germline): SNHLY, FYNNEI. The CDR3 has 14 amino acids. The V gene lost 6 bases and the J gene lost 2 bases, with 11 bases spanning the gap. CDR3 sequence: CASSGGSRNQPQHF. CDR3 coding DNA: TGTGCCAGCAGCGGGGGCAGTCGCAATCAGCCCCAGCATTTT.

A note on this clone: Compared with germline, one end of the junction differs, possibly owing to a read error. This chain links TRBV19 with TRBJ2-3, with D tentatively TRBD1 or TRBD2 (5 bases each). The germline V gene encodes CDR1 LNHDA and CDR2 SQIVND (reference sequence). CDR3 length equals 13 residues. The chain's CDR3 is CASSLEGPDTQYF. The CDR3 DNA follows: TGTGCCAGTAGTTTAGAGGGGCCAGATACGCAGTATTTT.

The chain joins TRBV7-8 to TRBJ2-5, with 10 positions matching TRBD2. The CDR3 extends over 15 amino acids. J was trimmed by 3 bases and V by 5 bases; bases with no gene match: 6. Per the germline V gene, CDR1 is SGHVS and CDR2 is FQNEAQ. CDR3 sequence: CASSHYGTSEETQYF. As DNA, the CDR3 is TGTGCCAGCAGCCATTACGGGACTAGCGAAGAGACCCAGTACTTC.

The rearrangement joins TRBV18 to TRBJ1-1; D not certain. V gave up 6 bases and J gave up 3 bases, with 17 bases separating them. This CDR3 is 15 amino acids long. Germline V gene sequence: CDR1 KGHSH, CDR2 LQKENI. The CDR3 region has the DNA TGTGCCAGCTCCCACTCGAGAGGGTGGGACACTGAAGCTTTCTTT. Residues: CASSHSRGWDTEAFF.

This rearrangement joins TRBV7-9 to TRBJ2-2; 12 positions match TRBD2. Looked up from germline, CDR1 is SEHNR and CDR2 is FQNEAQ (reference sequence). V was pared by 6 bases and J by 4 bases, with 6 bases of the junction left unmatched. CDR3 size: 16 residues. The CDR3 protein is CASRATSGRSTGELFF. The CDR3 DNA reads TGTGCCAGCAGGGCGACTAGCGGGAGATCCACCGGGGAGCTGTTTTTT.

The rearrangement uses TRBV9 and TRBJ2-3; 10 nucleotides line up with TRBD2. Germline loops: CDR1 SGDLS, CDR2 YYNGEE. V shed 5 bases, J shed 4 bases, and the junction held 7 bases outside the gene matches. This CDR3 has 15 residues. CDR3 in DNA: TGTGCCAGCAGTCGGACTAGCGGCCTTTCAGATACGCAGTATTTT. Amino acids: CASSRTSGLSDTQYF.

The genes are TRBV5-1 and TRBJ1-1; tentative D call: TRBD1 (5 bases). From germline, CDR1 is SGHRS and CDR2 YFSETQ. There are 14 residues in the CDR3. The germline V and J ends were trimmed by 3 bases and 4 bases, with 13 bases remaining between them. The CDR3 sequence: CASSSEGLGTEAFF. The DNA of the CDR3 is TGCGCCAGCAGCTCGGAGGGGTTGGGCACTGAAGCTTTCTTT.

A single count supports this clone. The CDR3 DNA reads as TGTGCCAGCAGTGGTCTTAGGGGCTCCTACAATGAGCAGTTCTTC. It specifies CASSGLRGSYNEQFF. The chain employs TRBV28 and TRBJ2-1; the D gene is possibly TRBD1 (5 bases). This CDR3 contains 15 residues. V was pared by 5 bases and J by 0 bases, with 11 bases between. Germline-derived CDR1 and CDR2 are MDHEN and SYDVKM.

The CDR3 DNA reads TGCGCCAGCAGCCAAGGAACGGTGGAAGGGGACACCATATATTTT. Translated: CASSQGTVEGDTIYF. The chain joins TRBV4-1 to TRBJ1-3, with a possible D match to TRBD1 (5 bases). The germline V gene has CDR1 MGHRA and CDR2 YSYEKL. V was cut by 1 base and J by 8 bases, with 15 bases left in between. The CDR3 has 15 amino acids.

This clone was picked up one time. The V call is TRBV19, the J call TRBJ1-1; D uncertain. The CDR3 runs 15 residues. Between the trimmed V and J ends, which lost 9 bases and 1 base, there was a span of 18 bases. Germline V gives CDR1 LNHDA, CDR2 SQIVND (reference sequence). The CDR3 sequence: CASADPTAGNTEAFF. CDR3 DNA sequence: TGTGCCAGCGCAGACCCCACGGCCGGGAACACTGAAGCTTTCTTT.

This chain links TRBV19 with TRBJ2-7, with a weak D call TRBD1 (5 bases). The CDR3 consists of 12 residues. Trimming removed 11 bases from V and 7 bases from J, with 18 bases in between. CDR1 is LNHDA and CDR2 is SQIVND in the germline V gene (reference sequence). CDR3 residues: CASGPPAGEQYF. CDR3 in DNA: TGTGCCTCCGGGCCCCCGGCAGGGGAGCAGTACTTC.

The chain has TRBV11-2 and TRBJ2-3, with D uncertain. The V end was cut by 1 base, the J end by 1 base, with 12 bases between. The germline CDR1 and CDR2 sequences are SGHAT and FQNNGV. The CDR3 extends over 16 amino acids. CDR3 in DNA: TGTGCCAGCAGCTTAGCCCTCTACGGACGCACAGATACGCAGTATTTT. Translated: CASSLALYGRTDTQYF.

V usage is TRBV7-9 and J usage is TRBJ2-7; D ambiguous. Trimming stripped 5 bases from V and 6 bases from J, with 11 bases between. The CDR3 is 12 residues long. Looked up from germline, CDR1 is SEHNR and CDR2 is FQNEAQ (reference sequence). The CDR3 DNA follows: TGTGCCAGCAGCCTCGTACTCACCGAGCAGTACTTC. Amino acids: CASSLVLTEQYF.

CDR3 nucleotides: TGTGCCAGCAGCTTAGCCGCGTCGAGACAGGGGCCCTATGGCTACACCTTC. Translating it yields CASSLAASRQGPYGYTF. V and J are TRBV7-9 and TRBJ1-2; 8 positions agree with TRBD1. The germline V gene has CDR1 SEHNR and CDR2 FQNEAQ (reference sequence). The CDR3 runs 17 residues. V lost 0 bases and J lost 4; bases outside the gene matches: 10.

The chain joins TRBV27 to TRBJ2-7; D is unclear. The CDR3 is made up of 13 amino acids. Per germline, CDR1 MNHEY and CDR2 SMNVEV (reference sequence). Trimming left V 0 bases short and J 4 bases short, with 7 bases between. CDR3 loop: CASSLSYYYEQYF. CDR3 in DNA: TGTGCCAGCAGTTTATCCTATTATTACGAGCAGTACTTC.

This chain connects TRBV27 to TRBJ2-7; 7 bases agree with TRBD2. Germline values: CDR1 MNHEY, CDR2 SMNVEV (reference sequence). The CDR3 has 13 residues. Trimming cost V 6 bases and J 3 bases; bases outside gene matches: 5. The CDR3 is CASRIPGGYEQYF. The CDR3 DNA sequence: TGTGCCAGCAGAATCCCGGGGGGCTACGAGCAGTACTTC.

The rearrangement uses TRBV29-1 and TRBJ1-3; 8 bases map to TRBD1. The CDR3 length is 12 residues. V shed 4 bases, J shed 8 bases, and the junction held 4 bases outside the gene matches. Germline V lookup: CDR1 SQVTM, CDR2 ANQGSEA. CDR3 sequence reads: CSVVGQGHTIYF. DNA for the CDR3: TGCAGCGTTGTCGGACAGGGTCACACCATATATTTT.